These T cell receptor beta chains were read from a single sample in a study of identical twins. Via MiXCR, TCRdb re-called the 5' RACE reads, giving one row per CDR3 protein. The sample holds 1.5 million to 2 million distinct CDR3 sequences, under 35% seen once. Sample: cord blood. These receptor sequences come from a newborn girl in good health. Both conserved end residues are part of each CDR3. Each record gives: J gene, clone size, D gene, V gene, CDR3 protein, CDR3 DNA. D genes are given only for firm matches. Size tells how often a clone was seen (once, few, many) or the class of an expanded clone, and some rows leave it out.

J gene: TRBJ1-1; clone size: -; D gene: -; V gene: TRBV12-1; CDR3 protein: CASSFWPVQMNTEAFF; CDR3 DNA: TGTGCCAGCAGCTTTTGGCCAGTTCAAATGAACACTGAAGCTTTCTTT
J gene: TRBJ2-2; clone size: -; D gene: -; V gene: TRBV20-1; CDR3 protein: CSASSRGENTGELFF; CDR3 DNA: TGCAGTGCTAGTAGCAGGGGGGAGAACACCGGGGAGCTGTTTTTT
J gene: TRBJ2-5; clone size: few; D gene: TRBD2; V gene: TRBV20-1; CDR3 protein: CSARDGLGQETQYF; CDR3 DNA: TGCAGTGCTAGGGATGGACTAGGTCAAGAGACCCAGTACTTC
J gene: TRBJ2-1; clone size: -; D gene: TRBD2; V gene: TRBV6-5; CDR3 protein: CASSLTSGSYIEQFF; CDR3 DNA: TGTGCCAGCAGTCTAACTAGCGGCTCGTACATTGAGCAGTTCTTC
J gene: TRBJ1-1; clone size: -; D gene: TRBD1; V gene: TRBV2; CDR3 protein: CASRRGPGTEAFF; CDR3 DNA: TGTGCCAGCAGGAGGGGGCCGGGGACTGAAGCTTTCTTT
J gene: TRBJ1-1; clone size: -; D gene: TRBD1; V gene: TRBV29-1; CDR3 protein: CSGQGVNTEAFF; CDR3 DNA: TGCAGCGGACAGGGGGTGAACACTGAAGCTTTCTTT
J gene: TRBJ1-5; clone size: -; D gene: -; V gene: TRBV20-1; CDR3 protein: CSASAVWGNQPQHF; CDR3 DNA: TGCAGTGCTAGTGCGGTTTGGGGCAATCAGCCCCAGCATTTT
J gene: TRBJ2-4; clone size: few; D gene: TRBD1; V gene: TRBV5-1; CDR3 protein: CASSLGRQGASKNIQYF; CDR3 DNA: TGCGCCAGCAGCTTGGGGCGGCAGGGGGCCTCCAAAAACATTCAGTACTTC
J gene: TRBJ2-7; clone size: -; D gene: TRBD2; V gene: TRBV7-2; CDR3 protein: CASSFSREGEQYF; CDR3 DNA: TGTGCCAGCAGCTTCTCGCGGGAGGGCGAGCAGTACTTC
J gene: TRBJ1-5; clone size: -; D gene: -; V gene: TRBV3-1; CDR3 protein: CASSQTHSNQPQHF; CDR3 DNA: TGTGCCAGCAGCCAGACTCATAGCAATCAGCCCCAGCATTTT
J gene: TRBJ2-5; clone size: few; D gene: TRBD2; V gene: TRBV20-1; CDR3 protein: CSARGTGTSLFLQYF; CDR3 DNA: TGCAGTGCTAGAGGCACCGGGACTAGCTTATTTCTCCAGTACTTC
J gene: TRBJ2-1; clone size: few; D gene: TRBD2; V gene: TRBV12-3/TRBV12-4; CDR3 protein: CASSPSGTSASNEQFF; CDR3 DNA: TGTGCCAGCAGTCCTTCTGGGACTAGCGCGAGCAATGAGCAGTTCTTC
J gene: TRBJ1-2; clone size: few; D gene: -; V gene: TRBV12-3/TRBV12-4; CDR3 protein: CASIPAGQPYGYTF; CDR3 DNA: TGTGCCAGCATCCCCGCAGGACAGCCCTATGGCTACACCTTC
J gene: TRBJ2-5; clone size: many; D gene: -; V gene: TRBV25-1; CDR3 protein: CASSAPQGVGETQYF; CDR3 DNA: TGTGCCAGCAGTGCCCCCCAAGGGGTTGGAGAGACCCAGTACTTC
J gene: TRBJ2-5; clone size: few; D gene: -; V gene: TRBV2; CDR3 protein: CASSEGFLETQYF; CDR3 DNA: TGTGCCAGCAGTGAAGGGTTTCTGGAGACCCAGTACTTC
J gene: TRBJ1-2; clone size: -; D gene: -; V gene: TRBV20-1; CDR3 protein: CSALAGSNYGYTF; CDR3 DNA: TGCAGTGCATTAGCAGGGTCCAACTATGGCTACACCTTC
J gene: TRBJ2-7; clone size: -; D gene: -; V gene: TRBV12-3/TRBV12-4; CDR3 protein: CASSPGQKEIQYF; CDR3 DNA: TGTGCCAGCAGCCCCGGACAAAAAGAGATCCAGTACTTC
J gene: TRBJ1-4; clone size: few; D gene: TRBD1; V gene: TRBV7-9; CDR3 protein: CASSRQGALNEKLFF; CDR3 DNA: TGTGCCAGCAGCCGACAGGGGGCCCTTAATGAAAAACTGTTTTTT
J gene: TRBJ2-5; clone size: once; D gene: TRBD2; V gene: TRBV4-2; CDR3 protein: CASRLAGENEQYF; CDR3 DNA: TGTGCCAGCAGACTAGCGGGGGAGAATGAGCAGTACTTC
J gene: TRBJ1-2; clone size: once; D gene: -; V gene: TRBV12-3/TRBV12-4; CDR3 protein: CASSVTGPLYGYTF; CDR3 DNA: TGTGCCAGCAGTGTGACAGGCCCCCTCTATGGCTACACCTTC
J gene: TRBJ2-1; clone size: -; D gene: -; V gene: TRBV5-1; CDR3 protein: CASSFLPPPGGQFF; CDR3 DNA: TGCGCCAGCAGCTTTTTGCCGCCCCCCGGGGGGCAGTTCTTC
J gene: TRBJ2-4; clone size: few; D gene: -; V gene: TRBV4-1; CDR3 protein: CASSQGGKGSLAKNIQYF; CDR3 DNA: TGCGCCAGCAGCCAAGGTGGAAAAGGATCCCTAGCCAAAAACATTCAGTACTTC
J gene: TRBJ2-3; clone size: -; D gene: TRBD2; V gene: TRBV20-1; CDR3 protein: CSATSGLAGGPPDTQYF; CDR3 DNA: TGCAGTGCCACCTCCGGGCTAGCGGGGGGCCCACCAGATACGCAGTATTTT
J gene: TRBJ2-5; clone size: few; D gene: -; V gene: TRBV2; CDR3 protein: CAGELGGRETQYF; CDR3 DNA: TGTGCCGGTGAATTGGGCGGGCGGGAGACCCAGTACTTC
J gene: TRBJ1-4; clone size: -; D gene: -; V gene: TRBV20-1; CDR3 protein: CSARAPGPALELFF; CDR3 DNA: TGCAGTGCTAGAGCACCCGGGCCCGCTTTAGAACTGTTTTTT